The 26 T cell receptor beta chains below all came from one sample that was sequenced in a study of regulatory T cells in long-lasting Graves disease. Time point noted: newly diagnosed GD, antithyroid drugs for less than 3 months. PBMCs provided the RNA from which the TCR library was made. Construction of the TCR beta libraries employed iRepertoire HTBI primers in conjunction with Arm-PCR of CDR3 regions. TCRdb redid the calling of the multiplex PCR reads with MiXCR, one entry per CDR3 protein. The sample contains hundreds of thousands of distinct CDR3 sequences, about 16% of which appear only once. This sample was also put to use in a study of T cells in Graves' hyperthyroidism and ophthalmopathy.

The source material was peripheral blood mononuclear cells (PBMCs), sampled at new diagnosis, from a patient treated with antithyroid drugs. The receptor set was obtained from a woman aged 25 to 39 with Graves disease.

The rearrangement joins TRBV12-3 or TRBV12-4 to TRBJ2-7; D gene unclear. CDR3 length: 13 residues. Trimming pared 4 bases from V and 5 bases from J, leaving 12 bases between. CDR3 protein: CASSSPVRDEQYF. CDR3 nucleotide sequence: TGTGCCAGCAGTTCCCCCGTGCGAGACGAGCAGTACTTC.

The table lists this clonotype with many counts. This chain connects TRBV6-4 to TRBJ2-2; D is uncertain. The germline V gene has CDR1 MRHNA and CDR2 SNTAGT. The CDR3 loop spans 12 amino acids. V lost 6 bases and J 8 bases, leaving 10 bases between the germline ends. DNA of the CDR3: TGTGCCAGCAGGAGTATTGGAGGGGAGCTGTTTTTT. Its translation: CASRSIGGELFF.

The CDR3 nucleotides read TGCGCCAGCAGCCAACAGGGGGGGATTTTCTTAGATACGCAGTATTTT. Amino acid sequence: CASSQQGGIFLDTQYF. This chain connects TRBV5-1 to TRBJ2-3, with D possibly being TRBD1 (8 bases). Per germline, CDR1 SGHRS and CDR2 YFSETQ. V was cut by 4 bases and J by 5 bases, with 20 bases left in between. The CDR3 has 16 amino acids.

This clonotype was picked up a small number of times. For the CDR3, the DNA is TGTGCCAGTAGTCTGGGATGGGGAGGACAGGGGGAATTGGGTGAGCAGTTCTTC. Protein: CASSLGWGGQGELGEQFF. The genes are TRBV19 and TRBJ2-1; 10 positions match TRBD1. Germline V gene data show CDR1 as LNHDA and CDR2 as SQIVND (reference sequence). Losses at the gene ends were 5 bases for V and 9 bases for J; bases not matched to a gene: 19. CDR3 length equals 18 residues.

This clonotype was seen repeatedly, ten times or more. The rearrangement links TRBV3-1 to TRBJ2-7; TRBD2 aligns across 10 bases. CDR3 length: 15 residues. V shed 3 bases and J 2 bases; nucleotides not matched to a gene: 4. The V gene's germline CDR1 is LGHDT and CDR2 YNNKEL (reference sequence). CDR3 bases: TGTGCCAGCAGCCAGATGACTAGCGGGCCCTACGAGCAGTACTTC. Translating gives CASSQMTSGPYEQYF.

As concerns this clonotype: The junction departs from germline at one end; a sequencing error may be responsible. V usage is TRBV20-1 and J usage is TRBJ2-1, with TRBD2 matching 7 bases. The CDR3 is made up of 15 amino acids. Germline-derived CDR1 and CDR2 are DFQATT and SNEGSKA (reference sequence). The CDR3 here is CSAREGLRYYNEQFF. The CDR3 DNA reads as TGCAGTGCCAGAGAGGGACTAAGATACTACAATGAGCAGTTCTTC.

This clonotype was picked up many times. The chain employs TRBV7-2 and TRBJ2-7; the D is unclear. CDR3 size: 12 residues. The V end was cut by 5 bases, the J end by 5 bases, with 10 bases between. Germline CDR1 and CDR2: SGHTA and FQGNSA. The CDR3 DNA sequence: TGTGCCAGCAGCAATATGGGGAACGAGCAGTACTTC. Its translation is CASSNMGNEQYF.

On this clonotype itself: A far larger clone differs by one base, so this is likely a read error. The CDR3 DNA follows: TGCAGTTCCCCTGGTAGGAGCTCCTACGAGCAGTTCTTC. It is translated as CSSPGRSSYEQFF. The chain joins TRBV20-1 to TRBJ2-1; D not resolved. CDR1 is DFQATT and CDR2 is SNEGSKA in the germline V gene (reference sequence). The CDR3 extends over 13 amino acids. The V gene lost 8 bases and the J gene lost 10 bases, with 21 bases spanning the gap.

This clonotype was seen ten or more times. The CDR3 is CASNLQPQHF. As DNA, the CDR3 is TGTGCCAGCAACTTGCAGCCCCAGCATTTT. The rearrangement joins TRBV6-1 to TRBJ1-5; D is uncertain. The CDR3 runs 10 residues. The germline CDR1 and CDR2 sequences are MNHNS and SASEGT. The V gene lost 7 bases and the J gene lost 7 bases, with 5 bases spanning the gap.

The gene calls are TRBV19 and TRBJ1-4, with 7 bases that match TRBD1. The J segment lost 2 bases and the V segment lost 3 bases, leaving 9 bases of the junction unmatched. The CDR3 runs 17 residues. Germline V CDR1 and CDR2: LNHDA, SQIVND (reference sequence). CDR3 DNA sequence: TGTGCCAGTAGTATGGGGGACAGCCGGGGGACTAATGAAAAACTGTTTTTT. Residues: CASSMGDSRGTNEKLFF.

In its sample, this clonotype was seen a few times. This chain links TRBV29-1 with TRBJ1-2; unclear D gene. Germline V gives CDR1 SQVTM, CDR2 ANQGSEA. This CDR3 is built from 10 residues. Trimming removed 6 bases at V and 5 bases at J, with 7 bases between. The CDR3 reads CSVGGYGYTF. CDR3 DNA: TGCAGCGTCGGTGGGTATGGCTACACCTTC.

For this clonotype: Compared with germline, one end of the junction differs, possibly owing to a read error. J is TRBJ2-6 and V is TRBV2; the D gene is possibly TRBD1 (5 bases). Germline CDR1 is SNHLY and CDR2 is FYNNEI. There are 13 residues in the CDR3. The CDR3: CASSFTGANVLAF. The CDR3 coding sequence is TGTGCCAGCAGTTTCACTGGGGCCAACGTCCTGGCTTTC.

The V gene is TRBV6-4, the J gene TRBJ1-1; D might be TRBD1 (5 bases). The CDR3 is 13 residues long. CDR1 MRHNA and CDR2 SNTAGT come from the germline V gene. V was shortened by 8 bases and J by 11 bases, with 21 bases between the two germline ends. CDR3 DNA sequence: TGTGCCAGCGCCTGGGACCCGAGGATGCCCGCTTTCTTT. The encoded protein is CASAWDPRMPAFF.

V and J are TRBV12-3 or TRBV12-4 and TRBJ2-7; D perhaps matches TRBD1 (5 bases). CDR3 length: 14 residues. Trimming took off 5 bases at V and 2 bases at J, with 13 bases between the two ends. The CDR3 here is CASSPRQSPYEQYF. Here the CDR3 DNA reads TGTGCCAGCAGTCCGAGACAGTCACCCTACGAGCAGTACTTC.

This clonotype turned up a few times. This chain links TRBV9 with TRBJ1-2; maybe TRBD1 (6 bases). Deletions cut 0 bases from V and 3 bases from J, with 12 bases between. Germline V gene sequence: CDR1 SGDLS, CDR2 YYNGEE. The CDR3 covers 15 residues. The CDR3 DNA sequence: TGTGCCAGCAGCGTAGAACAGGGAGGGGACTATGGCTACACCTTC. It yields the protein CASSVEQGGDYGYTF.

This clonotype was seen many times. This rearrangement joins TRBV15 to TRBJ1-1; D perhaps matches TRBD1 (5 bases). The CDR3 consists of 14 residues. The V end was cut by 0 bases, the J end by 6 bases, with 11 bases between. The germline V gene encodes CDR1 LNHNV and CDR2 YYDKDF (reference sequence). DNA for the CDR3: TGTGCCACCAGCAGAGATAAAGGGGACTCTGAAGCTTTCTTT. Translated: CATSRDKGDSEAFF.

This clonotype was observed at least ten times. The J gene is TRBJ2-1, the V gene TRBV6-1, with D possibly matching TRBD1 (5 bases). CDR1 is MNHNS, CDR2 SASEGT, per germline. Trimming removed 4 bases from V and 8 bases from J, with 9 bases in between. This CDR3 spans 12 amino acids. This chain's CDR3 is CASSAVGDEQFF. For the CDR3, the DNA is TGTGCCAGCAGTGCGGTAGGGGATGAGCAGTTCTTC.

The chain links TRBV5-1 to TRBJ1-1, with D uncertain. The CDR3 length is 15 residues. V lost 4 bases and J 3 bases, leaving 16 bases between the germline ends. CDR1 and CDR2 from the germline V gene are SGHRS and YFSETQ. The CDR3 DNA reads TGCGCCAGCAGCCTCCACGCGGACTCCTACACTGAAGCTTTCTTT. It is translated as CASSLHADSYTEAFF.

V usage is TRBV20-1 and J usage is TRBJ1-2, with D hard to call. Trimming stripped 6 bases from V and 8 bases from J, with 13 bases between. This CDR3 spans 11 amino acids. The germline gives CDR1 DFQATT, CDR2 SNEGSKA (reference sequence). The CDR3 DNA follows: TGCAGTGCCCCCCGGGCGGGAGGCTACACCTTC. Translated, it gives CSAPRAGGYTF.

The sample holds many counts of this clonotype. The rearrangement uses TRBV27 and TRBJ2-1; 7 nucleotides align to TRBD2. The V gene's germline CDR1 is MNHEY and CDR2 SMNVEV (reference sequence). Trimming took 6 bases from V and 6 from J; bases not matched to a gene: 11. This CDR3 has 15 amino acids. CDR3 amino acids: CASRRSGNGFNEQFF. The CDR3 DNA follows: TGTGCCAGCAGACGGAGCGGGAATGGGTTCAATGAGCAGTTCTTC.

The genes are TRBV5-1 and TRBJ2-7; 9 bases match TRBD2. Germline loops: CDR1 SGHRS, CDR2 YFSETQ. CDR3 length: 15 amino acids. V was pared by 4 bases and J by 7 bases, with 12 bases of the junction left unmatched. DNA for the CDR3: TGCGCCAGCAGCGCAATAGCGGGAGACTACAATGAGCAGTACTTC. This gives the protein CASSAIAGDYNEQYF.

V gene TRBV5-6 combines with J gene TRBJ1-3; D call uncertain. From germline, CDR1 is SGHDT and CDR2 YYEEEE. Trimming left V 2 bases short and J 1 base short, with 10 bases between. The CDR3 has 15 amino acids. This CDR3 reads CASSFGSGSGNTIYF. CDR3 coding DNA: TGTGCCAGCAGCTTTGGGTCGGGTTCTGGAAACACCATATATTTT.

The chain joins TRBV11-3 to TRBJ2-1, with TRBD2 matching 11 bases. V shed 4 bases, J shed 8 bases, and the junction held 7 bases outside the gene matches. The CDR3 runs to 15 residues. Germline CDR1 is SGHNT and CDR2 is YENEEA. CDR3: CASSSGTSGTDEQFF. Written as DNA, the CDR3 is TGTGCCAGCAGCTCGGGGACTAGCGGAACTGATGAGCAGTTCTTC.

The rearrangement links TRBV5-1 to TRBJ2-7, with TRBD2 identical over 10 bases. J lost 5 bases, V lost 5 bases, and 4 bases had no gene match. Per the germline V gene, CDR1 is SGHRS and CDR2 is YFSETQ. The CDR3 spans 13 residues. DNA of the CDR3: TGCGCCAGCAGACTAGCGGGATCCGACGAGCAGTACTTC. This sequence encodes CASRLAGSDEQYF.

This clonotype appeared many times. The chain carries TRBV5-1 and TRBJ1-5; D is uncertain. The CDR3 length is 14 residues. The V end lost 3 bases, the J end lost 7 bases, and 14 bases lay between the germline ends. Germline V gives CDR1 SGHRS, CDR2 YFSETQ. The chain's CDR3 is CASSSGSDGQPQHF. Here the CDR3 DNA reads TGCGCCAGCAGCTCCGGGTCCGACGGACAGCCCCAGCATTTT.

This clonotype turned up a few times. The chain links TRBV7-9 to TRBJ2-6, with no clear D. This CDR3 contains 15 residues. Per germline, CDR1 SEHNR and CDR2 FQNEAQ (reference sequence). Trimming shortened V by 4 bases and J by 5 bases, and 12 bases separated the two germline ends. DNA for the CDR3: TGTGCCAGCAGCTATTCGGGTCGGAGGGCCAACGTCCTGACTTTC. It specifies CASSYSGRRANVLTF.